This record concerns one T cell receptor (beta chain) sequence. Germline loops: CDR1 SGHTA, CDR2 FQGNSA. With 1 base removed from V and 1 base from J, the gap between germline ends came to 8 bases. The CDR3 extends over 15 amino acids. This sample is drawn from a study of Ad26.COV2.S vaccination and SARS-CoV-2 variants. Sequencing was performed with immunoSEQ multiplex PCR; in TCRdb, only in-frame clones are kept and a portion is missing. The table lists 440,000 or so clones, roughly 91% of them singletons. Treatment described: 15 to 20 received Ad26.COV2.S at low or high dose, single or two shots; about 5 received placebo; per-sample allocation not given. Repertoires come from day 63 after the first vaccine or placebo injection.

This sequence originates from a person aged 18 to 65 who received the Ad26.COV2.S COVID-19 vaccine or a placebo. The V call is TRBV7-2, the J call TRBJ2-1; D gene uncertain. The sequenced sample was peripheral blood, obtained in a trial of Ad26.COV2.S vaccine versus placebo. The CDR3 protein is CASSLGRGSYNEQFF. In nucleotides, the CDR3 is TGTGCCAGCAGCTTAGGAAGAGGTTCCTACAATGAGCAGTTCTTC.